The clone carrying this T cell receptor (beta chain) was counted ten times or more. This sample is part of a study of identical twins. MiXCR was run by TCRdb on the 5' RACE reads, yielding one entry per CDR3 protein. The repertoire consists of 430,000 or so distinct CDR3 sequences, with approximately 25% occurring once and the leading ten covering about 2.9%. Germline CDR1 and CDR2: SGDLS and YYNGEE. The V end lost 3 bases, the J end lost 6 bases, and 13 bases lay between the germline ends. The CDR3 loop spans 13 amino acids. These data are also associated with another study on T cells expressing NK-cell markers. That work contributes: The study sequenced eight donors, seven HCMV-seropositive and one seronegative. The CD3+CD56-NKG2C+ fraction of several donors was likewise dominated by these clonotypes.

This TCR derives from a woman aged 18-29 years in good health. This chain connects TRBV9 to TRBJ2-7; D not certain. The material sequenced was CD4+ T cells sorted from blood. CDR3 sequence (DNA): TGTGCCAGCAGCGCCGACTGGGATAGCGAGCAGTACTTC. Amino acids: CASSADWDSEQYF. Together with reference TRBV9 and TRBJ2-7, the CDR3 gives the full variable domain: DSGVTQTPKHLITATGQRVTLRCSPRSGDLSVYWYQQSLDQGLQFLIQYYNGEERAKGNILERFSAQQFPDLHSELNLSSLELGDSALYFCASSADWDSEQYFGPGTRLTVT.